The TCR beta chain under discussion was sequenced for a study of CD8+CD57+ T cells in acquired aplastic anemia. Broader study findings: About 27 shared CD8+ CDR3s appeared highly expressed within patients' immunodominant clones.

Losses at the gene ends were 4 bases for V and 6 bases for J; bases not matched to a gene: 14. The germline V gene has CDR1 LGHDT and CDR2 YNNKEL (reference sequence). This CDR3 region has 16 residues. All patients picked for sequencing had shown, by flow cytometry, an expansion of CD8+CD57+ cells. This clonotype was counted at least ten times. Antigen: not known. The use of genomic DNA as template underpinned the TCR beta VDJ and CDR3 profiling. TCRdb recomputed calls from the reads with MiXCR, one row per CDR3 protein. The sample consists of hundreds of thousands of distinct CDR3 sequences, 45% to 65% of them appearing once.

This chain uses TRBV3-1 with TRBJ2-7, with TRBD2 matching over 8 bases. Sample: sorted CD4+, CD8+, or CD8+CD57+ T cells (not recorded which) from PBMCs. This clonotype originated in a human donor with aplastic anemia. The CDR3 bases are TGTGCCAGCAGCCCCTACGGTGCCGGGGGGGGCTCCGAGCAGTACTTC. Protein product: CASSPYGAGGGSEQYF.